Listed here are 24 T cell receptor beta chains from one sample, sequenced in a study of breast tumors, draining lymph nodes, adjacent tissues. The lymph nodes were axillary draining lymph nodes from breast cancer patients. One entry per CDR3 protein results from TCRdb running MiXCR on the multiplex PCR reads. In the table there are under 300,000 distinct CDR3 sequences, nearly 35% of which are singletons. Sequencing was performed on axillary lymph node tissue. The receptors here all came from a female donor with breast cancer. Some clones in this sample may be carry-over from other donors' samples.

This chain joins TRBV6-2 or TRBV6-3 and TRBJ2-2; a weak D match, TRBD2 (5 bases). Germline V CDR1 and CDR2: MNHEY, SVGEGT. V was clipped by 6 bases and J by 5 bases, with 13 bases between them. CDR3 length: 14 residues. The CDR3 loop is CASRLSGGTGELFF. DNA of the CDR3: TGTGCCAGCAGACTCTCAGGAGGAACCGGGGAGCTGTTTTTT.

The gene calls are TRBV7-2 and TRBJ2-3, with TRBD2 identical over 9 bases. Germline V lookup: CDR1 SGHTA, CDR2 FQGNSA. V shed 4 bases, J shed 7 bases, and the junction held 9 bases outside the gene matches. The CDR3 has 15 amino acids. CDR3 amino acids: CASSSESGRFNTQYF. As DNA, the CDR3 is TGTGCCAGCAGCTCCGAGAGCGGGAGGTTTAATACGCAGTATTTT.

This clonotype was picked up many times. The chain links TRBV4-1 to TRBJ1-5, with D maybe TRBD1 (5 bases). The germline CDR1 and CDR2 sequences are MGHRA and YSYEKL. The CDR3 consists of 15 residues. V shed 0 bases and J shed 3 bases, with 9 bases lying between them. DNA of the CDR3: TGCGCCAGCAGCCAAGATCGGGGGTACAATCAGCCCCAGCATTTT. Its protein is CASSQDRGYNQPQHF.

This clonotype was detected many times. DNA for the CDR3: TGCAGTGCTAGGAACCGGGACAGGGGGGCTCGGGACATTCAGTACTTC. Translated: CSARNRDRGARDIQYF. The V gene is TRBV20-1, the J gene TRBJ2-4, with 11 bases lining up with TRBD1. Germline-derived CDR1 and CDR2 are DFQATT and SNEGSKA (reference sequence). V was clipped by 3 bases and J by 8 bases; unmatched bases: 12. The CDR3 spans 16 residues.

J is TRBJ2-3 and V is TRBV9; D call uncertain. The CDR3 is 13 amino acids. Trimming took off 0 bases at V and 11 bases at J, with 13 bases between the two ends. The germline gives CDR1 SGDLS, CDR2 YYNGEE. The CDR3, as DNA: TGTGCCAGCAGCGTAGGCAGTTACAATGAGCAGTATTTT. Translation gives CASSVGSYNEQYF. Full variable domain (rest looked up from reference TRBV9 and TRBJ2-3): DSGVTQTPKHLITATGQRVTLRCSPRSGDLSVYWYQQSLDQGLQFLIQYYNGEERAKGNILERFSAQQFPDLHSELNLSSLELGDSALYFCASSVGSYNEQYFGPGTRLTVL.

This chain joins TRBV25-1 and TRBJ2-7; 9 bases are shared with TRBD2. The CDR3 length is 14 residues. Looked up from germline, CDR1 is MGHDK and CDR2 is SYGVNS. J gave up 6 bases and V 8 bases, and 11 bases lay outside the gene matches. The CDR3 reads CASLEAGGLLEQYF. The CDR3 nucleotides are TGTGCCAGCTTAGAGGCGGGAGGGTTGCTCGAGCAGTACTTC.

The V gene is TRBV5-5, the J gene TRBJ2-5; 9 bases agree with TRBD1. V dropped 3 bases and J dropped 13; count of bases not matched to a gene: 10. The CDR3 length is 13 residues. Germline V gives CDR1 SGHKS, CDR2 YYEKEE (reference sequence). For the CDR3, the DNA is TGTGCCAGCAGCTCTACAGGGGGCGGCGAGCGGTACTTC. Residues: CASSSTGGGERYF. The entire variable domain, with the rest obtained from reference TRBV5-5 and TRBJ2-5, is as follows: DAGVTQSPTHLIKTRGQQVTLRCSPISGHKSVSWYQQVLGQGPQFIFQYYEKEERGRGNFPDRFSARQFPNYSSELNVNALLLGDSALYLCASSSTGGGERYFGPGTRLLVL.

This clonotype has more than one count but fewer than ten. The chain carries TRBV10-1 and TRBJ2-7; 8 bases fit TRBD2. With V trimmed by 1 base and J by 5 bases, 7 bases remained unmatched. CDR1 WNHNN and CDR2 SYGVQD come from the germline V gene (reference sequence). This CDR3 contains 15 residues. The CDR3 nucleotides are TGCGCCAGCAGTGAGTTGCGGGGGGCGCGACACGAGCAGTACTTC. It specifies CASSELRGARHEQYF.

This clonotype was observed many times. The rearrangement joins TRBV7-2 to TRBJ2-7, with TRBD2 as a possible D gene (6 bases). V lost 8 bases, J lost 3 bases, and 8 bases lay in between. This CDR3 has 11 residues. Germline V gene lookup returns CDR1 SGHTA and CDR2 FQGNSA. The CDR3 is CASGRGYEQYF. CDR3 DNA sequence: TGTGCCAGCGGGCGGGGCTACGAGCAGTACTTC.

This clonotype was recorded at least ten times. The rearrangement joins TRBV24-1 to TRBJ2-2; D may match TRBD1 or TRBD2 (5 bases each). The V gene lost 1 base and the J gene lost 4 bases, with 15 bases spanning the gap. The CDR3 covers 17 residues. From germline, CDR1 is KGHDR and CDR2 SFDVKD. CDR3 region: CATSDFLQGRTTGELFF. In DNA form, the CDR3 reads TGTGCCACCAGTGATTTTTTGCAGGGACGGACCACCGGGGAGCTGTTTTTT.

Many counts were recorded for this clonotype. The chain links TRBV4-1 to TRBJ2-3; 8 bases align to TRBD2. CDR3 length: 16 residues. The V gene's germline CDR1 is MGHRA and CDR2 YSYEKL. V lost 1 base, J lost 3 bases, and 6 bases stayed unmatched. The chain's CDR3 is CASSQGLARETDTQYF. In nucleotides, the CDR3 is TGCGCCAGCAGCCAAGGACTAGCGAGGGAGACAGATACGCAGTATTTT.

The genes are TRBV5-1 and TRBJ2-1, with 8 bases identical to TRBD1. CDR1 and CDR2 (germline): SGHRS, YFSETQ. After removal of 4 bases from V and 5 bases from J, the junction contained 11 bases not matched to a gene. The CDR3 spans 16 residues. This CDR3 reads CASSPTGTGIHNEQFF. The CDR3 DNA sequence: TGCGCCAGCAGCCCGACCGGGACAGGAATCCACAATGAGCAGTTCTTC.

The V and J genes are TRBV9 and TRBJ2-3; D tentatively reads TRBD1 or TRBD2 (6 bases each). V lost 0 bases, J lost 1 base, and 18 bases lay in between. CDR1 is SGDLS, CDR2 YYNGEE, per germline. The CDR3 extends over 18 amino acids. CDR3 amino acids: CASSVAGEPGAGTDTQYF. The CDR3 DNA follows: TGTGCCAGCAGCGTAGCTGGCGAACCGGGGGCTGGCACAGATACGCAGTATTTT.

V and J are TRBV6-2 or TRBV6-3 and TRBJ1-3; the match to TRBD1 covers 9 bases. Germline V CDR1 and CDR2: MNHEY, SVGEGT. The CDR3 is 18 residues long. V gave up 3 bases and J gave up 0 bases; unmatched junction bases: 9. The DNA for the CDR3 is TGTGCCAGCAGTTATTCCGGACAGGGGTACCCCTCTGGAAACACCATATATTTT. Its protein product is CASSYSGQGYPSGNTIYF.

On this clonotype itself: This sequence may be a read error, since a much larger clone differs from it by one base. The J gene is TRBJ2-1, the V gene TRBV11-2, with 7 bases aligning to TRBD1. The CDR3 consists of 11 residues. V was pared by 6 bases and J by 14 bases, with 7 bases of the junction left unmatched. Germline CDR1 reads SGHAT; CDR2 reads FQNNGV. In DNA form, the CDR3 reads TGTGCCAGCAGGTCGAGACAGGGAGAGTTCTTC. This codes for CASRSRQGEFF.

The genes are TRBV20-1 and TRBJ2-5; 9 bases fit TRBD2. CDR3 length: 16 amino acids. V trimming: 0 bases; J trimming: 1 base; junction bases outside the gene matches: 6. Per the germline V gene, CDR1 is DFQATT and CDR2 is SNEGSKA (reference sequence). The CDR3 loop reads CSARDAGGPLQETQYF. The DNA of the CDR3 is TGCAGTGCTAGAGATGCGGGAGGGCCCCTCCAAGAGACCCAGTACTTC.

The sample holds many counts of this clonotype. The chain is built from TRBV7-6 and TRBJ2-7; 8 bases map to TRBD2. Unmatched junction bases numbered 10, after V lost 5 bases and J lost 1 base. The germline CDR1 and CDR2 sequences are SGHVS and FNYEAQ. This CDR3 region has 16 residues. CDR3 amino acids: CASSLSTGTRSYEQYF. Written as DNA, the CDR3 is TGTGCCAGCAGCCTATCCACCGGGACTAGATCCTACGAGCAGTACTTC.

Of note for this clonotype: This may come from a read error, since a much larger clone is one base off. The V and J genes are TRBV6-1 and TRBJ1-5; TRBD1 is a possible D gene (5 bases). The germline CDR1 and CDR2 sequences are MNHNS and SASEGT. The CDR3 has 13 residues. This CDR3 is CASSREGNRPQHF. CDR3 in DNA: TGTGCCAGCAGCAGGGAGGGGAATCGGCCCCAGCATTTT.

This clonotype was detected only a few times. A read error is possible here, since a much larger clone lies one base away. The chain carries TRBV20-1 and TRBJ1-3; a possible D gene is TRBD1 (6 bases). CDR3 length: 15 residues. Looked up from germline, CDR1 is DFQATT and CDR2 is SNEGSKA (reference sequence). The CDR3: CSARTALSSANTIYF. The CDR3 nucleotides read TGCAGTGCCCGGACAGCGTTGAGCTCTGCAAACACCATATATTTT.

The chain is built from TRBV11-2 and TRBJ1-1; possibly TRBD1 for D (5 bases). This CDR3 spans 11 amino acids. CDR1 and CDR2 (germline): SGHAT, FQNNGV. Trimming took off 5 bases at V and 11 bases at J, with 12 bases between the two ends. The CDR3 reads CASSPIGEAFF. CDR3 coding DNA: TGTGCCAGCAGCCCTATAGGGGAGGCTTTCTTT.

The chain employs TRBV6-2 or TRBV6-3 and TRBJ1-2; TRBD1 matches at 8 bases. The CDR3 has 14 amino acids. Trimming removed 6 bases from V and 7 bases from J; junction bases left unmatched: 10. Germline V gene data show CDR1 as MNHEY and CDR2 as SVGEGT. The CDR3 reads CASRRLDRAVGYTF. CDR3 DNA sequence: TGTGCCAGCAGACGATTGGACAGGGCTGTTGGCTACACCTTC.

CDR3 loop: CASSARTGGFGYTF. In DNA form, the CDR3 reads TGTGCCAGCAGCGCTCGGACAGGGGGCTTTGGCTACACCTTC. The chain combines TRBV7-9 with TRBJ1-2, with 11 bases matching TRBD1. Germline V gene data show CDR1 as SEHNR and CDR2 as FQNEAQ (reference sequence). V trimming: 5 bases; J trimming: 7 bases; junction bases outside the gene matches: 6. This CDR3 contains 14 residues.

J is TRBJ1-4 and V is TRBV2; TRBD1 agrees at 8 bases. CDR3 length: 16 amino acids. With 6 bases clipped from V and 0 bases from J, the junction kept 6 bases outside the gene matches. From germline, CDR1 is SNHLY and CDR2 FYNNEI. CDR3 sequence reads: CASRGQGQATNEKLFF. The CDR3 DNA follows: TGTGCCAGCAGAGGACAGGGCCAAGCAACTAATGAAAAACTGTTTTTT.

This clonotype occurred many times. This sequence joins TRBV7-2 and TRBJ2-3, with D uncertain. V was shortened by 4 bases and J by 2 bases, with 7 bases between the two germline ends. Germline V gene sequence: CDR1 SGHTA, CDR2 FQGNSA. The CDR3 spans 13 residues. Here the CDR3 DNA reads TGTGCCAGCAGCTCGCAGATCACAGATACGCAGTATTTT. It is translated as CASSSQITDTQYF.